This paragraph reports one T cell receptor (beta chain). This sample was taken from a study of OX40 agonist ivuxolimab in advanced cancers. CDR3 size: 14 residues. V lost 6 bases and J lost 8; bases outside the gene matches: 7. Per germline, CDR1 MNHNS and CDR2 SASEGT. The assay was immunoSEQ multiplex PCR, and TCRdb's table has in-frame clones only and misses some. The sample lists more than 65,000 clones; approximately 90% were seen once. The sequence was collected from an adult with an advanced solid tumor such as melanoma, head and neck, liver or kidney cancer. This rearrangement joins TRBV6-1 to TRBJ2-1; 10 bases agree with TRBD1. This sample comprised CD4+ or CD8+ T cells sorted from blood, obtained in a trial of the OX40 agonist ivuxolimab. CDR3 amino acids: CASRRDRGNDEQFF. The CDR3, as DNA: TGTGCCAGCAGGCGGGACAGGGGTAACGATGAGCAGTTCTTC.